The source of this T cell receptor beta chain is a study of cytomegalovirus exposure and HLA in healthy donors. Study outcomes and limitations: In a later analysis, V- and J-gene trimming of beta chains associated with a DCLRE1C missense variant, replicated independently.

There are a few counts of this clone. Antigen specificity is unknown. It was with 60 Vbeta and 13 Jbeta primers that the PCR ran. Libraries were prepared by immunoSEQ multiplex PCR; TCRdb keeps only in-frame clonotypes and omits some of them. The table includes over 200,000 clones, over 60% detected once. The clonotype comes from a male donor in good health and CMV-seronegative. The sample comprised PBMCs.

This CDR3 reads CAGGGGLVVTQYF. CDR3 in DNA: TGTGCCGGGGGGGGAGGACTAGTCGTGACCCAGTACTTC. The chain is built from TRBV30 and TRBJ2-5, with 7 bases lining up with TRBD2. The germline gives CDR1 GTSNPN, CDR2 SVGIG (reference sequence). This CDR3 comprises 13 residues. V shed 8 bases, J shed 7 bases, and the junction held 13 bases outside the gene matches.